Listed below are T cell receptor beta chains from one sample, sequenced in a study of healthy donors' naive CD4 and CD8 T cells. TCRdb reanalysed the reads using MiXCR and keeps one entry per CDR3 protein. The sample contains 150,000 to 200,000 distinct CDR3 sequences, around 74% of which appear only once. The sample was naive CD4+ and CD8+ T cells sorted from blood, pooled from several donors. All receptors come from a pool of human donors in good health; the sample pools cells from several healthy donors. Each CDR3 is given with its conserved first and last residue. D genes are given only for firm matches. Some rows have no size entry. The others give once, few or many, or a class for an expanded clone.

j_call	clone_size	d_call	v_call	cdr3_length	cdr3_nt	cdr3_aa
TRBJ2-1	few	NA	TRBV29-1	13	TGCAGCGCGATGGTGGGGGGCGGCGATGAGCAGTTCTTC	CSAMVGGGDEQFF
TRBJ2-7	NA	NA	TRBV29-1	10	TGCAGCGCTGTATCCTACGAGCAGTACTTC	CSAVSYEQYF
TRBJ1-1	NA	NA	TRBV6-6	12	TGTGCCAGCATAGGCCTGAACACTGAAGCTTTCTTT	CASIGLNTEAFF
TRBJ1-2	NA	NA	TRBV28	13	TGTGCCAGCAGTTTAGGGCAATCGGAAGGCTACACCTTC	CASSLGQSEGYTF
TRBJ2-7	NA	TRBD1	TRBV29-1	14	TGCAGCGTTGAAGATGAACAGGGGAACTACGAGCAGTACTTC	CSVEDEQGNYEQYF
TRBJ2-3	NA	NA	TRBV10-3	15	TGTGCCATCAGTCTGAGTAGGGACATCACAGATACGCAGTATTTT	CAISLSRDITDTQYF
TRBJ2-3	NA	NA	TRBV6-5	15	TGTGCCAGCAGCAGTCTAGGAGCTAGCACAGATACGCAGTATTTT	CASSSLGASTDTQYF
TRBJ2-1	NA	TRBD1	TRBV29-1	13	TGCAGCGTGAACAGGGGCTCCTACAATGAGCAGTTCTTC	CSVNRGSYNEQFF
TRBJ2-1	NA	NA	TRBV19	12	TGTGCCAGTAGCAGCAGGGGTAATGAGCAGTTCTTC	CASSSRGNEQFF
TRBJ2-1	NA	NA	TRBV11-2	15	TGTGCCAGCAGCTCCCGCCTATCGGAGTACAATGAGCAGTTCTTC	CASSSRLSEYNEQFF
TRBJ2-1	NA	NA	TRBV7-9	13	TGTGCCAGCAGCTTAACGGTCTACAATGAGCAGTTCTTC	CASSLTVYNEQFF
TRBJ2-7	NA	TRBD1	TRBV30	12	TGTGCCTCGATGAACCAGGACAGGGGGATGTACTTC	CASMNQDRGMYF
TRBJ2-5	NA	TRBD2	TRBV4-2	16	TGTGCCAGCAGCCCAGGACTAGCGGGGGCCCAAGAGACCCAGTACTTC	CASSPGLAGAQETQYF
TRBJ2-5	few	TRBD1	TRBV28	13	TGTGCCAGCACCGAACAGGGGCAAGAGACCCAGTACTTC	CASTEQGQETQYF
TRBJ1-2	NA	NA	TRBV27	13	TGTGCCAGCAGTGGCACAGGGAACTATGGCTACACCTTC	CASSGTGNYGYTF
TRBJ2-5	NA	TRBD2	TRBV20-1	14	TGCAGTGCTAGACCTGGGACTAGCCAAGAGACCCAGTACTTC	CSARPGTSQETQYF
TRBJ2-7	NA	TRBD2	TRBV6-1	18	TGTGCCAGCAGTGAACGACTAGCGGGGGGACTTACCTCCTACGAGCAGTACTTC	CASSERLAGGLTSYEQYF
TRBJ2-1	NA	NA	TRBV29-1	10	TGCAGCGTGGGATTTATTGAGCAGTTCTTC	CSVGFIEQFF
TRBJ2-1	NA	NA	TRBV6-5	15	TGTGCCAGCAGTTACGCGGGCGGATCCTACAATGAGCAGTTCTTC	CASSYAGGSYNEQFF
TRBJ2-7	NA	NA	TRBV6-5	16	TGTGCCAGCAGTTACATTTTGGGCCCCGTTTCCTACGAGCAGTACTTC	CASSYILGPVSYEQYF